Below, 5 T cell receptor beta chains from the same sample are listed, as sequenced in a study of response to subunit inactivated influenza vaccine. MiXCR, run by TCRdb on the RT-PCR reads, gives a single entry per CDR3 protein. The repertoire consists of about 170,000 distinct CDR3 sequences, with about 10% occurring once and the leading ten covering 35% to 40%. This specimen consisted of CD8+ T cells sorted from PBMCs, obtained 23 to 25 months after vaccination. The receptor source for this set is a man in his fifties or sixties who received an inactivated influenza vaccine.

This clonotype appeared a few times. The chain has TRBV12-3 or TRBV12-4 and TRBJ2-5, with D possibly TRBD1 on 7 matching bases. V dropped 6 bases and J dropped 1 base, with 18 bases sitting between them. The CDR3 spans 16 residues. CDR3 residues: CASRPAQGGGQETQYF. CDR3 nucleotides: TGTGCCAGCAGGCCGGCTCAGGGGGGTGGCCAAGAGACCCAGTACTTC.

V usage is TRBV5-5 and J usage is TRBJ2-7; D is perhaps TRBD1 or TRBD2 (5 bases each). This CDR3 is built from 13 residues. Per germline, CDR1 SGHKS and CDR2 YYEKEE (reference sequence). V lost 3 bases to trimming and J lost 2 bases, with 9 bases between them. This chain's CDR3 is CASSSGPPYEQYF. Here the CDR3 DNA reads TGTGCCAGCAGCTCGGGGCCCCCCTACGAGCAGTACTTC.

This clonotype was recorded a few times. The chain employs TRBV6-1 and TRBJ1-1; D not resolved. V gave up 6 bases and J gave up 1 base, with 12 bases separating them. CDR3 size: 14 residues. CDR1 and CDR2 (germline): MNHNS, SASEGT. The CDR3: CASSPSGRNTEAFF. The CDR3 DNA is TGTGCCAGCAGCCCCAGTGGCCGGAACACTGAAGCTTTCTTT.

This clonotype was recorded a few times. The rearrangement joins TRBV20-1 to TRBJ2-7; 10 bases match TRBD2. This CDR3 has 14 residues. CDR1 is DFQATT and CDR2 is SNEGSKA in the germline V gene (reference sequence). V was clipped by 5 bases and J by 3 bases; unmatched bases: 7. The CDR3 sequence is CSAGPGLANYEQYF. The CDR3 DNA reads as TGCAGTGCTGGACCGGGACTAGCGAACTACGAGCAGTACTTC.

This clonotype was picked up many times. The chain employs TRBV7-2 and TRBJ2-7; TRBD2 matches 10 bases. CDR1 is SGHTA, CDR2 FQGNSA, per germline. J gave up 1 base and V 0 bases, and 12 bases lay outside the gene matches. CDR3 length: 19 residues. The DNA for the CDR3 is TGTGCCAGCAGCTTAGCTGTTTCAGCGGGGGGGCTGTGGTCCTACGAGCAGTACTTC. It codes for CASSLAVSAGGLWSYEQYF.